Listed below are T cell receptor beta chains from one sample, sequenced in a study of blood T cells in healthy people across ages. From the 5' RACE reads, TCRdb called clonotypes with MiXCR, one entry per CDR3 protein. The profile shows about 1,400,000 distinct CDR3 sequences, around two fifths of them singletons. The sequencing sample was made of blood. These receptors all stem from a woman between 18 and 30 years old in good health. Each CDR3 is given with its conserved first and last residue. The order of the fields is J gene, clone size, V gene, D gene, CDR3 DNA, CDR3 protein. A D gene is named only where the DNA matches it firmly. Clone size appears in some rows only: once, few, many, or a class for an expanded clone.

j_call: TRBJ1-2
clone_size: -
v_call: TRBV18
d_call: TRBD1
cdr3_nt: TGTGCCAGCTCACCGTCCGTCGGACAGGCAATCTATGGCTACACCTTC
cdr3_aa: CASSPSVGQAIYGYTF

j_call: TRBJ1-6
clone_size: few
v_call: TRBV2
d_call: -
cdr3_nt: TGTGCCAGCAGGGGGGACCGAGTATGGAATTCACCCCTCCACTTT
cdr3_aa: CASRGDRVWNSPLHF

j_call: TRBJ2-5
clone_size: few
v_call: TRBV3-1
d_call: TRBD1
cdr3_nt: TGTGCCAGCAGCCTTAGAGGGACAGACAAAGAGACCCAGTACTTC
cdr3_aa: CASSLRGTDKETQYF

j_call: TRBJ2-3
clone_size: -
v_call: TRBV20-1
d_call: TRBD2
cdr3_nt: TGCAGTGCTAGAGATTTCGGCAGGGCGGTAGCGGGATTTATCGGTGATACGCAGTATTTT
cdr3_aa: CSARDFGRAVAGFIGDTQYF

j_call: TRBJ1-1
clone_size: -
v_call: TRBV12-3/TRBV12-4
d_call: -
cdr3_nt: TGTGCCAGCGGATCAGGGAGGTCTGAAGCTTTCTTT
cdr3_aa: CASGSGRSEAFF

j_call: TRBJ2-7
clone_size: -
v_call: TRBV30
d_call: -
cdr3_nt: TGTGCCTGGTGGGGCCAGGGCGGCTACGAGCAGTACTTC
cdr3_aa: CAWWGQGGYEQYF

j_call: TRBJ2-1
clone_size: -
v_call: TRBV7-2
d_call: -
cdr3_nt: TGTGCCAGCAGCCCACAAAAGGGACTCTCCTACAATGAGCAGTTCTTC
cdr3_aa: CASSPQKGLSYNEQFF

j_call: TRBJ2-1
clone_size: once
v_call: TRBV11-2
d_call: -
cdr3_nt: TGTGCCAGCAGCTTACTTGGTGGGGGACTCGGGAACAATGAGCAGTTCTTC
cdr3_aa: CASSLLGGGLGNNEQFF

j_call: TRBJ1-1
clone_size: few
v_call: TRBV5-1
d_call: -
cdr3_nt: TGCGCCAGCAGCTTGGAGGCAGGAATCAACACTGAAGCTTTCTTT
cdr3_aa: CASSLEAGINTEAFF

j_call: TRBJ1-1
clone_size: -
v_call: TRBV20-1
d_call: TRBD1
cdr3_nt: TGCAGTGCTGGAACAGGGGGTGAAGCTTTCTTT
cdr3_aa: CSAGTGGEAFF

j_call: TRBJ2-5
clone_size: -
v_call: TRBV20-1
d_call: -
cdr3_nt: TGCAGTGCCCCCGGCGGGACTGAGCAGTACTTC
cdr3_aa: CSAPGGTEQYF

j_call: TRBJ1-1
clone_size: -
v_call: TRBV10-2
d_call: TRBD1
cdr3_nt: TGCGCCAGCAGTCACCAAACACATTGGGACAGAATGAACACTGAAGCTTTCTTT
cdr3_aa: CASSHQTHWDRMNTEAFF

j_call: TRBJ2-7
clone_size: -
v_call: TRBV5-1
d_call: -
cdr3_nt: TGCGCCAGCAGCTTGGCCGATCCGGCTTACGAGCAGTACTTC
cdr3_aa: CASSLADPAYEQYF

j_call: TRBJ1-6
clone_size: few
v_call: TRBV11-2
d_call: -
cdr3_nt: TGTGCCAGCAGCTTAGAGTACAGCCCTAATTCACCCCTCCACTTT
cdr3_aa: CASSLEYSPNSPLHF

j_call: TRBJ1-2
clone_size: -
v_call: TRBV20-1
d_call: -
cdr3_nt: TGCAGTGTCGGTCTAGCTAACTATGGCTACACCTTC
cdr3_aa: CSVGLANYGYTF

j_call: TRBJ2-2
clone_size: many
v_call: TRBV6-5
d_call: -
cdr3_nt: TGTGCCAGCAAAAAAGGATTGATTAACACCGGGGAGCTGTTTTTT
cdr3_aa: CASKKGLINTGELFF

j_call: TRBJ1-4
clone_size: few
v_call: TRBV7-9
d_call: -
cdr3_nt: TGTGCCAGCAGCTCGGATAGAGTGGAAACTAATGAAAAACTGTTTTTT
cdr3_aa: CASSSDRVETNEKLFF

j_call: TRBJ2-5
clone_size: -
v_call: TRBV20-1
d_call: -
cdr3_nt: TGCAGTGCTAGAGTTCGCGGGACAATACAAGAGACCCAGTACTTC
cdr3_aa: CSARVRGTIQETQYF

j_call: TRBJ1-2
clone_size: few
v_call: TRBV7-2
d_call: -
cdr3_nt: TGTGCCAGCAACAATTTCGGGGCCCCTCTTAACTATGGCTACACCTTC
cdr3_aa: CASNNFGAPLNYGYTF

j_call: TRBJ2-1
clone_size: few
v_call: TRBV5-1
d_call: -
cdr3_nt: TGCGCCAGCAGCCCCGACTGGGCCTACAATGAGCAGTTCTTC
cdr3_aa: CASSPDWAYNEQFF

j_call: TRBJ1-4
clone_size: -
v_call: TRBV15
d_call: -
cdr3_nt: TGTGCCACCAGCAGCGGGGGAGGCGCAACTAATGAAAAACTGTTTTTT
cdr3_aa: CATSSGGGATNEKLFF

j_call: TRBJ1-5
clone_size: few
v_call: TRBV5-1
d_call: -
cdr3_nt: TGCGCCAGCAGCCCAGCCCTCGATCAGCCCCAGCATTTT
cdr3_aa: CASSPALDQPQHF

j_call: TRBJ2-1
clone_size: few
v_call: TRBV7-2
d_call: -
cdr3_nt: TGTGCCAGCAGCTTTTCATCCCAAGCGGATATATACAATGAGCAGTTCTTC
cdr3_aa: CASSFSSQADIYNEQFF

j_call: TRBJ2-1
clone_size: -
v_call: TRBV28
d_call: TRBD2
cdr3_nt: TGTGCCAGCAGCCACTCAGTCGGGGGGGCCCTCAATGAGCAGTTCTTC
cdr3_aa: CASSHSVGGALNEQFF

j_call: TRBJ2-1
clone_size: -
v_call: TRBV10-1
d_call: TRBD2
cdr3_nt: TGCGCCAGCAGTGATGGGAGCGGGGCGTACAATGAGCAGTTCTTC
cdr3_aa: CASSDGSGAYNEQFF

j_call: TRBJ2-2
clone_size: -
v_call: TRBV6-2/TRBV6-3
d_call: TRBD1
cdr3_nt: TGTGCCAGCAGACCCTCGGGTAGGGGGCACAACACCGGGGAGCTGTTTTTT
cdr3_aa: CASRPSGRGHNTGELFF

j_call: TRBJ1-1
clone_size: once
v_call: TRBV7-9
d_call: -
cdr3_nt: TGTGCCAGCAGCTTAGCCTGGACGTACCCGGCGGATGAAGCTTTCTTT
cdr3_aa: CASSLAWTYPADEAFF

j_call: TRBJ2-1
clone_size: few
v_call: TRBV29-1
d_call: -
cdr3_nt: TGCAGCGGGCACGGGGACTCGAGCTCCTACAATGAGCAGTTCTTC
cdr3_aa: CSGHGDSSSYNEQFF

j_call: TRBJ2-3
clone_size: -
v_call: TRBV20-1
d_call: TRBD2
cdr3_nt: TGCAGTGCTAGTAGTGTGTCGACTAGCGGGCGCAATAGCGCAGATACGCAGTATTTT
cdr3_aa: CSASSVSTSGRNSADTQYF

j_call: TRBJ2-3
clone_size: -
v_call: TRBV2
d_call: TRBD2
cdr3_nt: TGTGCCAGCAGGGCCAAAAGCGGGGGGTCCGATACGCAGTATTTT
cdr3_aa: CASRAKSGGSDTQYF

j_call: TRBJ2-1
clone_size: few
v_call: TRBV2
d_call: TRBD1
cdr3_nt: TGTGCCGGAAGACAGGGTGTCTACAATGAGCAGTTCTTC
cdr3_aa: CAGRQGVYNEQFF

j_call: TRBJ2-1
clone_size: -
v_call: TRBV4-2
d_call: -
cdr3_nt: TGTGCCAGCAGCCAAGAAGGGTCGGTCGGCAATGAGCAGTTCTTC
cdr3_aa: CASSQEGSVGNEQFF

j_call: TRBJ2-1
clone_size: -
v_call: TRBV12-3/TRBV12-4
d_call: -
cdr3_nt: TGTGCCAGCAGTTCAGCGCAGGCAGGGGAGGGCAATGAGCAGTTCTTC
cdr3_aa: CASSSAQAGEGNEQFF

j_call: TRBJ2-1
clone_size: -
v_call: TRBV3-1
d_call: -
cdr3_nt: TGTGCCAGCAGATGGGGACATCACTCCTACAATGAGCAGTTCTTC
cdr3_aa: CASRWGHHSYNEQFF

j_call: TRBJ2-1
clone_size: -
v_call: TRBV3-1
d_call: -
cdr3_nt: TGTGCCAGCAGCCCCCCCCAAAGAGGGGAACTCAATGAGCAGTTCTTC
cdr3_aa: CASSPPQRGELNEQFF